One sample yielded the 22 T cell receptor beta chains listed below, sequenced in a study of PD-1 blockade in classical Hodgkin lymphoma (dated by TCRdb to between 2020 and 2021). To prepare the library, the immunoSEQ multiplex PCR assay was applied. Entries here come from immuneACCESS through TCRdb and include only in-frame sequences with V and J called. Some clones fail to appear in such tables; in the studies checked, an unresolved V gene covers under half of the shortfall, and the cause of the remainder is unknown. The sample profile shows about 47,000 clones; roughly 93% of them were found once. The ten largest clones take up roughly 5% of the sample. The time point tag for this specimen amounts to: newly diagnosed, previously untreated cHL patient sample. Sequenced material: peripheral blood mononuclear cells (PBMCs). The source of these receptors is a human donor with classical Hodgkin lymphoma.

The chain has TRBV19 and TRBJ2-7; no firm D call. V was pared by 8 bases and J by 3 bases, with 14 bases between. Per germline, CDR1 LNHDA and CDR2 SQIVND (reference sequence). This CDR3 has 13 residues. CDR3: CASGDIGVYEQYF. The CDR3 coding sequence is TGTGCCAGTGGGGATATCGGAGTCTACGAGCAGTACTTC.

The chain combines TRBV5-8 with TRBJ1-1; D is possibly TRBD1 (5 bases). CDR3 length: 15 residues. The V end was cut by 3 bases, the J end by 1 base, with 13 bases between. Per germline, CDR1 SGHTS and CDR2 YDEGEE. The CDR3 DNA is TGTGCCAGCAGCTGGCAAGGACACGCGAACACTGAAGCTTTCTTT. This gives the protein CASSWQGHANTEAFF.

The V gene is TRBV19, the J gene TRBJ2-3, with D possibly being TRBD2 (6 bases). From germline, CDR1 is LNHDA and CDR2 SQIVND (reference sequence). CDR3 size: 13 residues. V dropped 4 bases and J dropped 6 bases, with 11 bases sitting between them. The CDR3 nucleotides are TGTGCCAGTAGTAGTAGGGCGGGGGATACGCAGTATTTT. This codes for CASSSRAGDTQYF.

The V gene is TRBV5-1, the J gene TRBJ2-2, with D tentatively TRBD1 (6 bases). The V end lost 2 bases, the J end lost 4 bases, and 12 bases lay between the germline ends. The CDR3 totals 15 residues. The germline V gene encodes CDR1 SGHRS and CDR2 YFSETQ. The CDR3 sequence is CASSLQGVGTGELFF. CDR3 in DNA: TGCGCCAGCAGCTTACAGGGAGTAGGCACCGGGGAGCTGTTTTTT.

The count of this clone is one. The chain employs TRBV6-5 and TRBJ1-2, with a possible D match to TRBD1 (5 bases). V lost 2 bases and J 4 bases, leaving 14 bases between the germline ends. The CDR3 loop spans 15 amino acids. Per germline, CDR1 MNHEY and CDR2 SVGAGI. CDR3 loop: CASSYRFQGGYGYTF. The DNA for the CDR3 is TGTGCCAGCAGTTACAGGTTTCAGGGCGGCTATGGCTACACCTTC.

The rearrangement links TRBV5-4 to TRBJ2-3; 7 nucleotides match TRBD2. CDR3 length: 17 residues. After removal of 0 bases from V and 0 bases from J, the junction contained 7 bases not matched to a gene. The germline CDR1 and CDR2 sequences are SGHNT and YYREEE (reference sequence). In DNA form, the CDR3 reads TGTGCCAGCAGCTTGGGATTAGCGGGTATCAGCACAGATACGCAGTATTTT. Amino acids: CASSLGLAGISTDTQYF.

The gene calls are TRBV5-1 and TRBJ2-3; 8 nucleotides align to TRBD2. V was clipped by 2 bases and J by 1 base; unmatched bases: 9. Per germline, CDR1 SGHRS and CDR2 YFSETQ. The CDR3 has 17 amino acids. The CDR3 loop is CASSFGGLVYGTDTQYF. CDR3 DNA: TGCGCCAGCAGCTTTGGGGGACTAGTCTACGGCACAGATACGCAGTATTTT. Full variable domain (remainder filled in from reference TRBV5-1 and TRBJ2-3): KAGVTQTPRYLIKTRGQQVTLSCSPISGHRSVSWYQQTPGQGLQFLFEYFSETQRNKGNFPGRFSGRQFSNSRSEMNVSTLELGDSALYLCASSFGGLVYGTDTQYFGPGTRLTVL.

The genes are TRBV27 and TRBJ2-6; a weak D match, TRBD1 (6 bases). CDR1 and CDR2 from the germline V gene are MNHEY and SMNVEV (reference sequence). V dropped 2 bases and J dropped 3 bases, with 11 bases sitting between them. This CDR3 spans 16 amino acids. The CDR3 DNA reads as TGTGCCAGCAGTTTACATACAGGGAGTGGGGCCAACGTCCTGACTTTC. This encodes CASSLHTGSGANVLTF.

The chain is built from TRBV7-9 and TRBJ2-3; D gene unclear. In germline, CDR1 is SEHNR, CDR2 FQNEAQ (reference sequence). Trimming pared 1 base from V and 3 bases from J, leaving 8 bases between. This CDR3 has 14 residues. The CDR3 DNA sequence: TGTGCCAGCAGCTTAGACGCAAGAACAGATACGCAGTATTTT. It yields the protein CASSLDARTDTQYF.

V is TRBV19 and J is TRBJ1-2; D gene uncertain. Between the trimmed V and J ends, which lost 3 bases and 2 bases, there was a span of 13 bases. The CDR3 runs to 15 residues. CDR1 LNHDA and CDR2 SQIVND come from the germline V gene (reference sequence). CDR3 protein: CASSISLRSNYGYTF. CDR3 DNA: TGTGCCAGTAGTATTTCTCTCAGGTCGAACTATGGCTACACCTTC.

The chain combines TRBV7-8 with TRBJ1-4; TRBD1 might be the D (5 bases). V was clipped by 5 bases and J by 3 bases, with 10 bases between them. CDR1 and CDR2 from the germline V gene are SGHVS and FQNEAQ. The CDR3 runs 14 residues. CDR3 in DNA: TGTGCCAGCAGCCCCAGGGAGTCTAATGAAAAACTGTTTTTT. Its protein product is CASSPRESNEKLFF.

The CDR3 reads CASSLSLRGRSPSNTEAFF. In DNA, the CDR3 is TGTGCCAGCAGTTTATCATTGAGGGGGCGGTCTCCATCGAACACTGAAGCTTTCTTT. This chain connects TRBV27 to TRBJ1-1; 7 nucleotides agree with TRBD1. The CDR3 length is 19 residues. V lost 0 bases, J lost 1 base, and 14 bases stayed unmatched. Germline CDR1 reads MNHEY; CDR2 reads SMNVEV (reference sequence).

This sequence joins TRBV19 and TRBJ1-1; 8 bases line up with TRBD1. Trimming cost V 6 bases and J 5 bases; bases outside gene matches: 8. This CDR3 comprises 14 residues. The germline V gene encodes CDR1 LNHDA and CDR2 SQIVND (reference sequence). In nucleotides, the CDR3 is TGTGCCAGTAGCAGACAGGGGTCGTGGACTGAAGCTTTCTTT. This codes for CASSRQGSWTEAFF.

This clone was counted between two and nine times. Here the CDR3 reads CAWSATTGLLNTEAFF. CDR3 bases: TGTGCCTGGAGTGCTACAACGGGACTGTTGAACACTGAAGCTTTCTTT. The chain carries TRBV30 and TRBJ1-1; a possible D gene is TRBD1 (5 bases). CDR3 length equals 16 residues. The germline gives CDR1 GTSNPN, CDR2 SVGIG (reference sequence). V gave up 1 base and J gave up 0 bases, with 15 bases separating them.

The rearrangement links TRBV6-1 to TRBJ1-2; D is uncertain. Germline V gives CDR1 MNHNS, CDR2 SASEGT. The germline V and J ends were trimmed by 2 bases and 4 bases, with 11 bases remaining between them. The CDR3 totals 14 residues. CDR3 bases: TGTGCCAGCAGTGAACCCATCCCGAGCTATGGCTACACCTTC. It encodes CASSEPIPSYGYTF.

The V and J genes are TRBV6-1 and TRBJ2-3; D ambiguous. The CDR3 has 13 amino acids. Germline CDR1 reads MNHNS; CDR2 reads SASEGT. V was pared by 10 bases and J by 4 bases, with 15 bases between. As DNA, the CDR3 is TGTGCCACCAGACCCCATGGGGCAGATACGCAGTATTTT. Its protein is CATRPHGADTQYF.

The chain links TRBV5-5 to TRBJ2-3; 8 nucleotides match TRBD2. Per the germline V gene, CDR1 is SGHKS and CDR2 is YYEKEE (reference sequence). The CDR3 contains 15 residues. The ends lost 0 bases at V and 4 bases at J; junction bases unmatched: 4. CDR3 coding DNA: TGTGCCAGCAGCTTGGGTATACTAGCGGCAGATACGCAGTATTTT. Its protein is CASSLGILAADTQYF.

The V and J genes are TRBV28 and TRBJ2-2; D not certain. In germline, CDR1 is MDHEN, CDR2 SYDVKM. The CDR3 runs to 17 residues. Trimming pared 5 bases from V and 0 bases from J, leaving 16 bases between. The CDR3 spells CASSQLPPGPNTGELFF. CDR3 in DNA: TGTGCCAGCAGTCAACTTCCCCCGGGCCCGAACACCGGGGAGCTGTTTTTT.

The chain carries TRBV6-1 and TRBJ1-1; D is ambiguous. CDR1 and CDR2 from the germline V gene are MNHNS and SASEGT. The V and J ends lost 2 bases and 8 bases respectively, with 15 bases between them. The CDR3 covers 14 residues. The CDR3 DNA reads TGTGCCAGCAGTGAATGGGCTCAGAGCGGGGAAGCTTTCTTT. Amino acid sequence: CASSEWAQSGEAFF.

This sequence joins TRBV6-5 and TRBJ1-1; no clear D gene. This CDR3 contains 14 residues. V lost 8 bases and J lost 4, with 17 bases in between. Germline-derived CDR1 and CDR2 are MNHEY and SVGAGI. The CDR3 spells CASRRRAESTEAFF. The CDR3 nucleotides are TGTGCCAGCCGAAGGCGCGCTGAGAGCACTGAAGCTTTCTTT.

This chain connects TRBV19 to TRBJ1-1, with unresolved D. V was cut by 0 bases and J by 1 base, with 12 bases left in between. From germline, CDR1 is LNHDA and CDR2 SQIVND (reference sequence). The CDR3 contains 16 residues. The CDR3 bases are TGTGCCAGTAGTATAGATCGGTCCGGAGCGAACACTGAAGCTTTCTTT. It specifies CASSIDRSGANTEAFF.

J is TRBJ1-2 and V is TRBV28, with D perhaps matching TRBD1 (5 bases). In germline, CDR1 is MDHEN, CDR2 SYDVKM. The CDR3 is 20 amino acids. The V gene lost 5 bases and the J gene lost 2 bases, with 30 bases spanning the gap. DNA of the CDR3: TGTGCCAGCAGTGGTCGAATGGGACGGATGGGCCCTTATCCCAACTATGGCTACACCTTC. This encodes CASSGRMGRMGPYPNYGYTF.